The 8 T cell receptor beta chains in this list originate from one sample, sequenced in a study of blood T cell repertoires in COVID-19. Profiling relied on immunoSEQ multiplex PCR, and the TCRdb table lists in-frame clones only, not all of them. The table lists more than 20,000 clones, more than 80% of them singletons. Input material: peripheral blood. The receptors here all came from a human donor in a cohort sampled during active COVID-19.

This rearrangement joins TRBV7-8 to TRBJ2-5, with unresolved D. V dropped 4 bases and J dropped 0 bases, with 9 bases sitting between them. Germline V gene sequence: CDR1 SGHVS, CDR2 FQNEAQ. This CDR3 spans 14 amino acids. This chain's CDR3 is CASSSGSYQETQYF. DNA of the CDR3: TGTGCCAGCAGCTCCGGTTCCTACCAAGAGACCCAGTACTTC.

This clone was recorded only once. The chain couples TRBV9 to TRBJ1-1; 9 bases map to TRBD1. Germline V CDR1 and CDR2: SGDLS, YYNGEE. V shed 3 bases and J 7 bases; nucleotides not matched to a gene: 10. The CDR3 runs to 15 residues. Here the CDR3 DNA reads TGTGCCAGCAGCGGAAAACAGGGGGCGTTCAGTGAAGCTTTCTTT. Its translation: CASSGKQGAFSEAFF.

V is TRBV25-1 and J is TRBJ1-5; D gene ambiguous. Germline V CDR1 and CDR2: MGHDK, SYGVNS. V was pared by 3 bases and J by 6 bases, with 6 bases between. This CDR3 is built from 12 residues. The CDR3 protein is CASSDGLQPQHF. The CDR3 DNA reads as TGTGCCAGCAGTGATGGGCTTCAGCCCCAGCATTTT.

This clone has more than one count but fewer than ten. V is TRBV10-1 and J is TRBJ1-5; weak D call: TRBD1 (5 bases). This CDR3 comprises 14 residues. V lost 4 bases and J lost 2, with 9 bases in between. CDR1 and CDR2 from the germline V gene are WNHNN and SYGVQD (reference sequence). This CDR3 reads CASSGGDRNQPQHF. In DNA form, the CDR3 reads TGCGCCAGCAGTGGCGGGGACCGCAATCAGCCCCAGCATTTT.

In this sample, this clone turned up once. The chain combines TRBV4-3 with TRBJ1-1; possible D gene TRBD1, 5 bases. Trimming left V 3 bases short and J 5 bases short, with 13 bases between. Germline CDR1 and CDR2: LGHNA and YSLEER. CDR3 size: 14 residues. The CDR3 bases are TGCGCCAGCAGCCACGGCTGGGGGGGTACTGAAGCTTTCTTT. Protein product: CASSHGWGGTEAFF.

V gene TRBV19 combines with J gene TRBJ2-5; D perhaps matches TRBD2 (5 bases). There are 15 residues in the CDR3. Looked up from germline, CDR1 is LNHDA and CDR2 is SQIVND (reference sequence). V was pared by 7 bases and J by 0 bases, with 15 bases between. In nucleotides, the CDR3 is TGTGCCAGTACCCCCCGGGCGGGTTACCAAGAGACCCAGTACTTC. The encoded protein is CASTPRAGYQETQYF. The whole variable domain, remainder taken from reference TRBV19 and TRBJ2-5, is DGGITQSPKYLFRKEGQNVTLSCEQNLNHDAMYWYRQDPGQGLRLIYYSQIVNDFQKGDIAEGYSVSREKKESFPLTVTSAQKNPTAFYLCASTPRAGYQETQYFGPGTRLLVL.

The rearrangement links TRBV11-2 to TRBJ1-1; the D is unclear. This CDR3 has 15 residues. The germline CDR1 and CDR2 sequences are SGHAT and FQNNGV. V was trimmed by 1 base and J by 0 bases, leaving 9 bases between them. Here the CDR3 reads CASSLGAQMNTEAFF. CDR3 in DNA: TGTGCCAGCAGCTTAGGGGCACAGATGAACACTGAAGCTTTCTTT.

This chain joins TRBV5-6 and TRBJ1-4, with D unresolved. This CDR3 region has 13 residues. Trimming left V 0 bases short and J 5 bases short, with 5 bases between. CDR1 and CDR2 from the germline V gene are SGHDT and YYEEEE. The chain's CDR3 is CASSLVRNEKLFF. CDR3 nucleotide sequence: TGTGCCAGCAGCTTGGTACGGAATGAAAAACTGTTTTTT.